This entry lists 31 T cell receptor beta chains sequenced from one sample in a study of cytomegalovirus exposure and HLA in healthy donors. The study ran its PCR with 60 Vbeta and 13 Jbeta primers. Sequencing used immunoSEQ multiplex PCR; TCRdb keeps in-frame clones, though not all of them. The sample has approximately 110,000 clones; 70% to 85% are singletons. Specimen: PBMCs. The receptors were sampled from a woman between 40 and 55 years old in good health and CMV-seronegative.

V gene TRBV28 combines with J gene TRBJ1-6, with D perhaps TRBD1 (6 bases). This CDR3 has 15 amino acids. The germline V gene encodes CDR1 MDHEN and CDR2 SYDVKM. V lost 1 base, J lost 8 bases, and 12 bases lay in between. The CDR3 nucleotides read TGTGCCAGCAGTTTATACGGGAAGGGGGATTCACCCCTCCACTTT. Encoded protein: CASSLYGKGDSPLHF.

The chain combines TRBV19 with TRBJ2-3; D is ambiguous. The length of the CDR3 is 13 residues. Germline V CDR1 and CDR2: LNHDA, SQIVND (reference sequence). V shed 4 bases and J shed 4 bases, with 9 bases lying between them. The CDR3 sequence is CASSTQNSDTQYF. The CDR3 nucleotides read TGTGCCAGTAGTACCCAAAATTCAGATACGCAGTATTTT.

The CDR3 DNA is TGCGCCAGCAGCGGGACCGGGGCAGGGGCCCTCGAGCAGTACTTC. Translated, it gives CASSGTGAGALEQYF. The chain joins TRBV5-1 to TRBJ2-7; possibly TRBD1 for D (6 bases). Trimming shortened V by 4 bases and J by 6 bases, and 20 bases separated the two germline ends. CDR3 length: 15 amino acids. Germline CDR1 reads SGHRS; CDR2 reads YFSETQ.

The chain combines TRBV25-1 with TRBJ2-5; 8 bases are shared with TRBD2. The CDR3 has 16 residues. The ends lost 1 base at V and 3 bases at J; junction bases unmatched: 7. Germline CDR1 MGHDK, CDR2 SYGVNS. The CDR3 region is CASSEFGSGEEETQYF. The CDR3 nucleotides read TGTGCCAGCAGTGAATTCGGTAGCGGGGAGGAAGAGACCCAGTACTTC.

CDR3 residues: CASSPLAGATDTQYF. The CDR3 DNA sequence: TGTGCCAGCAGCCCACTAGCGGGGGCGACAGATACGCAGTATTTT. The chain uses TRBV5-6 and TRBJ2-3; TRBD2 matches at 11 bases. This CDR3 region has 15 residues. Trimming took 4 bases from V and 3 from J; bases not matched to a gene: 4. Per germline, CDR1 SGHDT and CDR2 YYEEEE.

V and J are TRBV7-2 and TRBJ2-2, with TRBD2 identical over 8 bases. The V segment lost 5 bases and the J segment 7 bases; nucleotides outside the gene matches: 9. The V gene's germline CDR1 is SGHTA and CDR2 FQGNSA. The CDR3 totals 15 residues. CDR3 loop: CASSLQTSAFGELFF. The CDR3 nucleotides read TGTGCCAGCAGCCTCCAGACTAGCGCTTTCGGGGAGCTGTTTTTT.

The genes are TRBV7-9 and TRBJ1-1; 7 nucleotides line up with TRBD1. V lost 8 bases, J lost 0 bases, and 3 bases stayed unmatched. Germline V gives CDR1 SEHNR, CDR2 FQNEAQ (reference sequence). The CDR3 contains 13 residues. CDR3 amino acids: CASSRGMNTEAFF. CDR3 in DNA: TGTGCCAGCTCCAGGGGGATGAACACTGAAGCTTTCTTT.

This clone was seen more than once but under ten times. The gene calls are TRBV28 and TRBJ1-2, with a weak D call TRBD1 (5 bases). This CDR3 has 12 amino acids. V dropped 3 bases and J dropped 6 bases, with 8 bases sitting between them. Germline assignment: CDR1 MDHEN and CDR2 SYDVKM. In DNA form, the CDR3 reads TGTGCCAGCAGTTTCGCAGGGCATGGCTACACCTTC. Protein sequence: CASSFAGHGYTF.

In its sample, this clone was seen once. V and J are TRBV6-5 and TRBJ1-3, with a tentative D call TRBD1 (5 bases). CDR1 and CDR2 (germline): MNHEY, SVGAGI. V gave up 9 bases and J gave up 9 bases, with 18 bases separating them. The CDR3 spans 13 residues. CDR3 sequence (DNA): TGTGCCAGTTACCGTGGGGCCGCAGGCACCATATATTTT. Translation gives CASYRGAAGTIYF.

This clone was counted a single time. V and J are TRBV30 and TRBJ1-1; 8 positions match TRBD1. CDR3 size: 13 residues. CDR1 and CDR2 from the germline V gene are GTSNPN and SVGIG (reference sequence). The trim removed 5 bases at V and 4 bases at J, leaving 6 bases unmatched. The CDR3 DNA reads as TGTGCCTGGCGGGACAGGAGGATCACTGAAGCTTTCTTT. Amino acid sequence: CAWRDRRITEAFF.

The rearrangement joins TRBV19 to TRBJ2-3; weak D call: TRBD2 (5 bases). Per the germline V gene, CDR1 is LNHDA and CDR2 is SQIVND (reference sequence). CDR3 length: 15 amino acids. Trimming removed 6 bases at V and 1 base at J, with 14 bases between. The CDR3 loop is CASSPPRARTDTQYF. CDR3 coding DNA: TGTGCCAGTAGCCCCCCGAGGGCTCGCACAGATACGCAGTATTTT.

This rearrangement joins TRBV28 to TRBJ1-2; 8 bases agree with TRBD1. CDR3 length: 15 amino acids. The trim removed 5 bases at V and 3 bases at J, leaving 8 bases unmatched. Germline CDR1 is MDHEN and CDR2 is SYDVKM. Here the CDR3 reads CASSRPDRGDYGYTF. The CDR3 DNA follows: TGTGCCAGCAGTCGCCCTGACAGGGGTGACTATGGCTACACCTTC.

This clone occurred a few times. V and J are TRBV27 and TRBJ1-3, with D unresolved. This CDR3 comprises 13 residues. Germline values: CDR1 MNHEY, CDR2 SMNVEV (reference sequence). With 5 bases removed from V and 4 bases from J, the gap between germline ends came to 9 bases. Here the CDR3 reads CASSPRGGNTIYF. The CDR3 DNA reads as TGTGCCAGCAGTCCCCGAGGAGGAAACACCATATATTTT.

The CDR3 nucleotides read TGTGCCAGTAGCGACCCCGGGGGGACTAGCGGGAAAGAGACCCAGTACTTC. Its translation: CASSDPGGTSGKETQYF. The chain combines TRBV19 with TRBJ2-5, with TRBD2 identical over 13 bases. This CDR3 region has 17 residues. V was clipped by 6 bases and J by 3 bases; unmatched bases: 10. CDR1 and CDR2 from the germline V gene are LNHDA and SQIVND (reference sequence).

The chain joins TRBV2 to TRBJ2-5, with D uncertain. The CDR3 is 12 residues long. Looked up from germline, CDR1 is SNHLY and CDR2 is FYNNEI. Trimming left V 3 bases short and J 4 bases short, with 6 bases between. The DNA for the CDR3 is TGTGCCAGCAGTGAGTCGGTAGAGACCCAGTACTTC. This sequence encodes CASSESVETQYF.

V gene TRBV29-1 combines with J gene TRBJ2-2, with 7 positions matching TRBD1. The CDR3 runs to 13 residues. The V and J ends lost 6 bases and 2 bases, in that order; junction bases with no gene match: 3. Germline CDR1 and CDR2: SQVTM and ANQGSEA. The CDR3 reads CSVDRVNTGELFF. CDR3 coding DNA: TGCAGCGTCGACAGGGTAAACACCGGGGAGCTGTTTTTT.

V gene TRBV6-6 combines with J gene TRBJ1-5, with D perhaps TRBD1 (6 bases). V was trimmed by 6 bases and J by 7 bases, leaving 13 bases between them. Germline CDR1 is MNHNY and CDR2 is SVGAGI (reference sequence). The CDR3 spans 13 residues. The CDR3 protein is CASSRTVRQPQHF. The CDR3 DNA reads TGTGCCAGCAGCCGGACAGTCAGACAGCCCCAGCATTTT.

The gene calls are TRBV30 and TRBJ2-3; 10 nucleotides agree with TRBD2. CDR3 length equals 13 residues. Germline V gene sequence: CDR1 GTSNPN, CDR2 SVGIG (reference sequence). With V trimmed by 3 bases and J by 12 bases, 9 bases remained unmatched. The CDR3 loop reads CAWRLAGGVRQYF. In DNA, the CDR3 is TGTGCCTGGAGGTTAGCGGGGGGAGTAAGACAGTATTTT.

This clone was seen a handful of times. The V gene is TRBV6-5, the J gene TRBJ2-1, with TRBD2 matching 11 bases. V shed 6 bases, J shed 7 bases, and the junction held 8 bases outside the gene matches. The CDR3 is made up of 15 amino acids. Germline V lookup: CDR1 MNHEY, CDR2 SVGAGI. CDR3 loop: CASRPSGGLRNEQFF. CDR3 bases: TGTGCCAGCAGGCCTAGCGGGGGGCTTCGTAATGAGCAGTTCTTC.

This chain uses TRBV7-2 with TRBJ1-2; possible D gene TRBD1, 6 bases. This CDR3 region has 13 residues. Per the germline V gene, CDR1 is SGHTA and CDR2 is FQGNSA. Trimming took off 5 bases at V and 4 bases at J, with 11 bases between the two ends. As DNA, the CDR3 is TGTGCCAGCAGCCTACAGGGAAGCTATGGCTACACCTTC. It yields the protein CASSLQGSYGYTF. The variable domain in full, with the rest retrieved from reference TRBV7-2 and TRBJ1-2, is GAGVSQSPSNKVTEKGKDVELRCDPISGHTALYWYRQSLGQGLEFLIYFQGNSAPDKSGLPSDRFSAERTGGSVSTLTIQRTQQEDSAVYLCASSLQGSYGYTFGSGTRLTVV.

The rearrangement links TRBV2 to TRBJ2-5; D is perhaps TRBD2 (6 bases). V was clipped by 7 bases and J by 1 base, with 10 bases between them. In germline, CDR1 is SNHLY, CDR2 FYNNEI. The CDR3 is 13 amino acids. CDR3 nucleotides: TGTGCCAGCAAAACGGGGGTCCAAGAGACCCAGTACTTC. This sequence encodes CASKTGVQETQYF.

Points on this clone: Other DNA variants within this sample encode the same CDR3. The chain has TRBV5-1 and TRBJ1-1; 8 bases agree with TRBD1. The germline gives CDR1 SGHRS, CDR2 YFSETQ. Trimming cost V 2 bases and J 5 bases; bases outside gene matches: 5. The CDR3 runs to 14 residues. CDR3 bases: TGCGCCAGCAGCTTAGGACAGGGAGGAACTGAAGCTTTCTTT. Protein sequence: CASSLGQGGTEAFF.

The chain uses TRBV7-8 and TRBJ2-2; 10 bases agree with TRBD2. V lost 3 bases, J lost 2 bases, and 9 bases stayed unmatched. There are 18 residues in the CDR3. CDR1 and CDR2 (germline): SGHVS, FQNEAQ. The CDR3 DNA follows: TGTGCCAGCAGCTTGTACGCCGGACTAGCGGCTAACACCGGGGAGCTGTTTTTT. Translation gives CASSLYAGLAANTGELFF.

This clone was recorded at least ten times. The chain couples TRBV18 to TRBJ1-2; TRBD1 agrees at 7 bases. Germline V gives CDR1 KGHSH, CDR2 LQKENI. Trimming cost V 5 bases and J 4 bases; bases outside gene matches: 4. The CDR3 extends over 13 amino acids. The DNA of the CDR3 is TGTGCCAGCTCAACGGGACAGCTCTATGGCTACACCTTC. Amino acids: CASSTGQLYGYTF.

The rearrangement links TRBV28 to TRBJ2-1; 7 positions agree with TRBD1. Per the germline V gene, CDR1 is MDHEN and CDR2 is SYDVKM. V gave up 8 bases and J gave up 5 bases; unmatched junction bases: 12. The CDR3 covers 15 residues. The CDR3 DNA is TGTGCCAGCGAGTCACAGGGGAGTTTGGACAATGAGCAGTTCTTC. Translation gives CASESQGSLDNEQFF. The complete variable domain, with remaining parts taken from reference TRBV28 and TRBJ2-1, reads DVKVTQSSRYLVKRTGEKVFLECVQDMDHENMFWYRQDPGLGLRLIYFSYDVKMKEKGDIPEGYSVSREKKERFSLILESASTNQTSMYLCASESQGSLDNEQFFGPGTRLTVL.

The chain has TRBV2 and TRBJ2-4; a possible D gene is TRBD1 (6 bases). V gave up 2 bases and J gave up 3 bases, with 8 bases separating them. The CDR3 runs to 14 residues. Germline assignment: CDR1 SNHLY and CDR2 FYNNEI. The CDR3 loop reads CASSERQVKNIQYF. For the CDR3, the DNA is TGTGCCAGCAGTGAAAGACAGGTCAAAAACATTCAGTACTTC.

The chain has TRBV15 and TRBJ1-3; D may be TRBD1 (5 bases). This CDR3 comprises 15 residues. Germline CDR1 reads LNHNV; CDR2 reads YYDKDF (reference sequence). V was cut by 0 bases and J by 6 bases, with 12 bases left in between. CDR3 in amino acids: CATSRDLGLENTIYF. Here the CDR3 DNA reads TGTGCCACCAGCAGAGATTTGGGACTAGAAAACACCATATATTTT.

The gene calls are TRBV5-1 and TRBJ2-3; D is possibly TRBD1 (6 bases). Germline V gives CDR1 SGHRS, CDR2 YFSETQ. Deletions cut 4 bases from V and 0 bases from J, with 15 bases between. The CDR3 length is 16 residues. In DNA form, the CDR3 reads TGCGCCAGCAGCATTCAGGGGCTTACTAGCACAGATACGCAGTATTTT. Protein product: CASSIQGLTSTDTQYF.

The chain links TRBV5-3 to TRBJ2-2; D is ambiguous. TRBV5-3 is flagged as an ORF with uncertain function. The CDR3 has 10 residues. Trimming took 5 bases from V and 9 from J, leaving 5 bases between them. CDR3 protein: CARRRRELFF. The CDR3 DNA follows: TGTGCCAGAAGGCGGCGGGAGCTGTTTTTT.

V and J are TRBV30 and TRBJ2-7; possibly TRBD1 for D (6 bases). The germline V gene has CDR1 GTSNPN and CDR2 SVGIG (reference sequence). CDR3 size: 13 residues. V lost 2 bases, J lost 1 base, and 9 bases lay in between. CDR3: CAWSTGPSYEQYF. The DNA for the CDR3 is TGTGCCTGGAGTACAGGGCCATCCTACGAGCAGTACTTC.

V is TRBV4-3 and J is TRBJ1-6; D is ambiguous. There are 18 residues in the CDR3. Germline V gene data show CDR1 as LGHNA and CDR2 as YSLEER. Between the trimmed V and J ends, which lost 1 base and 1 base, there was a span of 14 bases. CDR3 amino acids: CASSQGYPGGSYNSPLHF. The CDR3 DNA reads TGCGCCAGCAGCCAAGGGTACCCGGGAGGTTCCTATAATTCACCCCTCCACTTT.